These 13 T cell receptor beta chains share one sample of origin, sequenced in a study of T cell repertoires in cytomegalovirus infection. TCRdb re-called the reads with MiXCR, one entry per CDR3 protein. The data contain a few hundred thousand distinct CDR3 sequences, 9.5% of them singletons. The source material was PBMCs. These receptors all stem from a human donor in good health (CMV status not recorded). Some clones in this sample may be carry-over from other donors' samples.

In this sample, this clonotype turned up a few times. This chain joins TRBV6-2 or TRBV6-3 and TRBJ2-7; a weak D match, TRBD2 (7 bases). This CDR3 region has 15 residues. From germline, CDR1 is MNHEY and CDR2 SVGEGT. The V end was cut by 2 bases, the J end by 3 bases, with 14 bases between. CDR3 coding DNA: TGTGCCAGCAGTTACGCGGGGGCCCTACTCTACGAGCAGTACTTC. Translated, it gives CASSYAGALLYEQYF.

V and J are TRBV6-6 and TRBJ2-1; 8 nucleotides match TRBD2. CDR1 and CDR2 (germline): MNHNY, SVGAGI (reference sequence). The length of the CDR3 is 15 residues. The V and J ends lost 6 bases and 4 bases, in that order; junction bases with no gene match: 8. In nucleotides, the CDR3 is TGTGCCAGCAGCGGGACTAGTTTTTTTTACAATGAGCAGTTCTTC. Its protein product is CASSGTSFFYNEQFF.

The gene calls are TRBV11-2 and TRBJ2-7, with TRBD2 matching over 11 bases. After removal of 2 bases from V and 0 bases from J, the junction contained 6 bases not matched to a gene. This CDR3 has 17 residues. Germline CDR1 reads SGHAT; CDR2 reads FQNNGV. CDR3 DNA: TGTGCCAGCAGCTTAACGGGACTAGCGGTTCCCTCCTACGAGCAGTACTTC. It is translated as CASSLTGLAVPSYEQYF.

This clonotype was seen ten or more times. The chain uses TRBV19 and TRBJ2-2; 7 bases map to TRBD1. CDR1 LNHDA and CDR2 SQIVND come from the germline V gene (reference sequence). Trimming removed 10 bases from V and 2 bases from J; junction bases left unmatched: 10. The CDR3 sequence is 15 residues long. The CDR3 DNA follows: TGTGCCACCCATCCCGGGACAGTTAACACCGGGGAGCTGTTTTTT. Its protein is CATHPGTVNTGELFF.

This chain connects TRBV7-9 to TRBJ1-5; D not certain. With 7 bases removed from V and 0 bases from J, the gap between germline ends came to 7 bases. In germline, CDR1 is SEHNR, CDR2 FQNEAQ (reference sequence). The CDR3 has 13 residues. CDR3 sequence: CASNFDSNQPQHF. As DNA, the CDR3 is TGTGCCAGCAACTTCGATAGCAATCAGCCCCAGCATTTT.

This clonotype was seen repeatedly, ten times or more. V is TRBV6-1 and J is TRBJ1-1; D is undetermined. Trimming took off 7 bases at V and 2 bases at J, with 20 bases between the two ends. CDR1 MNHNS and CDR2 SASEGT come from the germline V gene. The length of the CDR3 is 16 residues. In nucleotides, the CDR3 is TGTGCCAGCACCCCATCACCCGGAGGTGGTAACACTGAAGCTTTCTTT. The encoded protein is CASTPSPGGGNTEAFF.

This clonotype was detected ten times or more. The rearrangement joins TRBV7-2 to TRBJ1-6, with 7 positions matching TRBD1. The germline V gene has CDR1 SGHTA and CDR2 FQGNSA. V dropped 3 bases and J dropped 4; count of bases not matched to a gene: 3. The CDR3 runs to 15 residues. In DNA, the CDR3 is TGTGCCAGCAGCTTGACAGGGCGTTATAATTCACCCCTCCACTTT. Translation gives CASSLTGRYNSPLHF.

This clonotype was detected many times. This chain links TRBV7-2 with TRBJ1-2; D gene ambiguous. Trimming cost V 3 bases and J 0 bases, with 5 bases left between them. This CDR3 comprises 13 residues. Looked up from germline, CDR1 is SGHTA and CDR2 is FQGNSA. The CDR3 region is CASSFQANYGYTF. The CDR3 DNA sequence: TGTGCCAGCAGCTTCCAGGCTAACTATGGCTACACCTTC.

This clonotype was found many times. This chain connects TRBV7-8 to TRBJ2-6; D not certain. This CDR3 has 15 residues. V lost 1 base and J 3 bases, leaving 7 bases between the germline ends. Germline-derived CDR1 and CDR2 are SGHVS and FQNEAQ. In nucleotides, the CDR3 is TGTGCCAGCAGCTTAGAAGGACGTGGGGCCAACGTCCTGACTTTC. Amino acid sequence: CASSLEGRGANVLTF.

The table lists this clonotype with a few counts. The chain couples TRBV7-1 to TRBJ1-1, with D maybe TRBD1 (6 bases). TRBV7-1 is marked as an open reading frame, function uncertain. V was shortened by 5 bases and J by 0 bases, with 13 bases between the two germline ends. This CDR3 contains 15 residues. The DNA for the CDR3 is TGTGCCAGCAGCAGCTACAGGGCCCTGAACACTGAAGCTTTCTTT. Residues: CASSSYRALNTEAFF.

This chain uses TRBV28 with TRBJ1-5, with D tentatively TRBD1 (5 bases). This CDR3 is 16 amino acids long. Germline V lookup: CDR1 MDHEN, CDR2 SYDVKM. The V end lost 3 bases, the J end lost 3 bases, and 15 bases lay between the germline ends. In DNA form, the CDR3 reads TGTGCCAGCAGTTTCGGCTCGGGGCCCCTCAATCAGCCCCAGCATTTT. Amino acid sequence: CASSFGSGPLNQPQHF.

The J gene is TRBJ1-6, the V gene TRBV6-5, with TRBD1 matching over 7 bases. Trimming removed 5 bases from V and 7 bases from J; junction bases left unmatched: 11. This CDR3 contains 16 residues. Per the germline V gene, CDR1 is MNHEY and CDR2 is SVGAGI. The DNA of the CDR3 is TGTGCCAGCAGTCGCTACCCCAGGGGGACCAATTCACCCCTCCACTTT. Amino acid sequence: CASSRYPRGTNSPLHF.

V is TRBV3-1 and J is TRBJ2-7, with D perhaps matching TRBD1 or TRBD2 (5 bases each). The germline CDR1 and CDR2 sequences are LGHDT and YNNKEL (reference sequence). V dropped 0 bases and J dropped 4 bases, with 16 bases sitting between them. This CDR3 region has 16 residues. The CDR3 loop is CASSQDRTGAWYEQYF. In DNA, the CDR3 is TGTGCCAGCAGCCAAGACAGAACCGGGGCATGGTACGAGCAGTACTTC.